The clone carrying this T cell receptor (beta chain) was observed once. Its antigen remains unknown. Amplification used 60 Vbeta primers and 13 Jbeta primers. The protocol was immunoSEQ multiplex PCR, while the TCRdb copy is restricted to in-frame clones and leaves out a portion. Of some 65,000 clones detected, 60% to 80% appear once; the ten largest clones hold about 2.9%. The V gene's germline CDR1 is SGHAT and CDR2 FQNNGV. Trimming took 3 bases from V and 9 from J, leaving 9 bases between them. There are 12 residues in the CDR3. This entry comes from a study of cytomegalovirus exposure and HLA in healthy donors. Study-level findings and limits: Analysis was performed later, and it showed HLA-associated TCR beta chains to be more clonally expanded than equally common others. In most subjects, TCR beta sequences reportedly gave accurate predictions of HLA-A and HLA-B alleles.

The source is a girl aged 10 to 17 in good health and CMV-seropositive. The V call is TRBV11-2, the J call TRBJ2-1, with D unclear. Source material: PBMCs. The CDR3, as DNA: TGTGCCAGCAGCTTTGGGCCCGGTGAGCAGTTCTTC. This codes for CASSFGPGEQFF.